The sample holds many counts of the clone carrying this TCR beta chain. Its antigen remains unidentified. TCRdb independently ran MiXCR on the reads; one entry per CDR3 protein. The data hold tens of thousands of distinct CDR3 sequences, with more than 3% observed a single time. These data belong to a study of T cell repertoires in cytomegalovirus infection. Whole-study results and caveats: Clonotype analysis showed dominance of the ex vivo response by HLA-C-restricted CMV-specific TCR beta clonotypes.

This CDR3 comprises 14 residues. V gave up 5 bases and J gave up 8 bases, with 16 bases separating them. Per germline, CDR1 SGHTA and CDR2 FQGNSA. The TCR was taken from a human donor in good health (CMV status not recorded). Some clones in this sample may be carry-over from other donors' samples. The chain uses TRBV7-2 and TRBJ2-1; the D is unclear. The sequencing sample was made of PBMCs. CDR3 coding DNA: TGTGCCAGCAGCAATCCGACCCCTCAATATGAGCAGTTCTTC. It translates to CASSNPTPQYEQFF.